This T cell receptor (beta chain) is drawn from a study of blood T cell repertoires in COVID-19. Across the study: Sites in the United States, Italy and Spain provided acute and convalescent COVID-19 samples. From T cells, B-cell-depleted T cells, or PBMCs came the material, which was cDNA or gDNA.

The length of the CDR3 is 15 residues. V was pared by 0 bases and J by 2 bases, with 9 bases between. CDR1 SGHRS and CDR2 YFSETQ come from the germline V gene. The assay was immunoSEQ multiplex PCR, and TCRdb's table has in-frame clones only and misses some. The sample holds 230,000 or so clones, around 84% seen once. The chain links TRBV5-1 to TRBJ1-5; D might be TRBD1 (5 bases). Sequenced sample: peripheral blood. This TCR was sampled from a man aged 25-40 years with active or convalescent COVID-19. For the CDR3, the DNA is TGCGCCAGCAGCTTGGAGGGGAATGGCAATCAGCCCCAGCATTTT. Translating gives CASSLEGNGNQPQHF.